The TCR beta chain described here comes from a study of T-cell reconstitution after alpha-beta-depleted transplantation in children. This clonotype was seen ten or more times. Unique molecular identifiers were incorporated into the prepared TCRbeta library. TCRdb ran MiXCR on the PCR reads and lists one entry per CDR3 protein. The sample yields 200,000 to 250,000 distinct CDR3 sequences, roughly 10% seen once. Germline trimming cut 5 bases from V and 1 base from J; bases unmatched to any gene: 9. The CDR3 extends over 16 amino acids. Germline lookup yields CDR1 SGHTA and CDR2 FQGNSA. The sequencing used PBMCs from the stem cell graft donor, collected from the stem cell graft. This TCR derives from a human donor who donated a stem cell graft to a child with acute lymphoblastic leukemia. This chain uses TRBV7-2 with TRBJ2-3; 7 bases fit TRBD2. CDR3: CASSKSGGGGTDTQYF. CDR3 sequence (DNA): TGTGCCAGCAGCAAAAGTGGCGGGGGAGGCACAGATACGCAGTATTTT.